This T cell receptor (beta chain) appears in the sequencing data of a study of early T cells in non-severe SARS-CoV-2 infection. One entry per CDR3 protein, called by TCRdb with MiXCR from the 5' RACE reads. The sample lists 85,000 to 90,000 distinct CDR3 sequences; about an eighth were seen once. This CDR3 is built from 12 residues. J was trimmed by 9 bases and V by 5 bases; bases with no gene match: 5. From germline, CDR1 is SGHTA and CDR2 FQGTGA. This clonotype was detected many times. This rearrangement joins TRBV7-3 to TRBJ1-2; TRBD1 matches 8 bases. The sequencing input was whole blood. This receptor was taken from an adult who was a healthcare worker with PCR-confirmed SARS-CoV-2 infection or an uninfected control (not recorded which). The CDR3 loop is CASSPGQGRYTF. CDR3 DNA sequence: TGTGCCAGCAGCCCCGGACAGGGTCGCTACACCTTC.